This T cell receptor beta chain originates from a study of T cell repertoires in ileal Crohn's disease. In the study overall: M0 samples are biopsies from inflamed ileum in the resection specimen.

The time point is: inflamed ileum from the surgical specimen. This clone occurred once. Deletions cut 2 bases from V and 2 bases from J, with 10 bases between. Germline lookup yields CDR1 SGHRS and CDR2 YFSETQ. CDR3 size: 14 residues. The table came from immunoSEQ multiplex PCR; TCRdb's copy has only in-frame clones and leaves some out. The table has 13,000 or so clones, roughly 80% seen once. The TCR was taken from an adult with Crohn's disease. Sequenced input: ileal tissue. The chain is built from TRBV5-1 and TRBJ2-5; TRBD2 is a possible D gene (6 bases). As DNA, the CDR3 is TGCGCCAGCAGCTTCGGACTACAACAAGAGACCCAGTACTTC. Protein sequence: CASSFGLQQETQYF.